This TCR beta chain derives from a study of blood T cell repertoires in COVID-19. The study recruited people aged 18 to 89 years across about 25 US areas. V lost 1 base and J 8 bases, leaving 11 bases between the germline ends. CDR1 is SGHVS, CDR2 FQNEAQ, per germline. The CDR3 sequence is 13 residues long. Produced via immunoSEQ multiplex PCR; TCRdb's table is partial and in-frame only. Of about 63,000 clones listed, roughly 80% are singletons. The chain is built from TRBV7-8 and TRBJ1-2; unclear D gene. Sequencing used PBMCs or T cells enriched from blood (not recorded which). The clonotype was recovered from a woman in her thirties or forties with acute COVID-19. The CDR3 sequence is CASSLGRSEGYTF. CDR3 bases: TGTGCCAGCAGCTTAGGAAGGAGTGAGGGCTACACCTTC. The variable domain in full, completed from reference TRBV7-8 and TRBJ1-2, reads GAGVSQSPRYKVAKRGQDVALRCDPISGHVSLFWYQQALGQGPEFLTYFQNEAQLDKSGLPSDRFFAERPEGSVSTLKIQRTQQEDSAVYLCASSLGRSEGYTFGSGTRLTVV.